Described below is a single T cell receptor beta chain sequence and its context. Its specificity is unknown. The data originate from a study of shared clonotypes between healthy human individuals. General study points: Lower generation probabilities were found for non-shared clonotypes than for those shared by all four donors. Naive subsets tended to show greater estimated richness than memory subsets.

Only Caucasian adults living in Nashville, Tennessee served as donors. The method was immunoSEQ multiplex PCR; TCRdb's version includes in-frame clones alone and lacks a portion of them. Of roughly 1.5 million clones in the sample, under 99% were seen once. The CDR3 runs to 15 residues. Germline CDR1 is SGHTA and CDR2 is FQGNSA. Between the trimmed V and J ends, which lost 7 bases and 5 bases, there was a span of 17 bases. This receptor was obtained from a man younger than 40 in good health. The sequenced material came from naive CD4+ T cells sorted from blood. Subset specified: CD45RA+ positively selected. The rearrangement links TRBV7-2 to TRBJ2-2; D unresolved. The CDR3 reads CASTDWIAATGELFF. For the CDR3, the DNA is TGTGCCAGCACCGACTGGATAGCTGCGACCGGGGAGCTGTTTTTT.